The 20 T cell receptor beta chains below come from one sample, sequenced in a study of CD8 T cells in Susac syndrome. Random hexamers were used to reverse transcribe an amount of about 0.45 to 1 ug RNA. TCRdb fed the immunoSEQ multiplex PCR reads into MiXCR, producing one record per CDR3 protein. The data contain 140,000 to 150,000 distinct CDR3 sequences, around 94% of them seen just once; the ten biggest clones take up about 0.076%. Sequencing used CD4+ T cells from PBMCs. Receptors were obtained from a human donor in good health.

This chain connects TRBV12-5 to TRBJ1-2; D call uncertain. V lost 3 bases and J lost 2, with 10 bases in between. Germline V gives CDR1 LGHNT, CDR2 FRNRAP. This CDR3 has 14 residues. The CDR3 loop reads CASGFIPSNYGYTF. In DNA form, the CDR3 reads TGTGCTAGTGGTTTTATCCCATCAAACTATGGCTACACCTTC.

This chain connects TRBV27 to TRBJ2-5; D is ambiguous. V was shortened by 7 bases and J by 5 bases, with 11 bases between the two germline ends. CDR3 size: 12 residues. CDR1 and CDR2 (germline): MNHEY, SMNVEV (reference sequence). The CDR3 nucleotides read TGTGCCAGCACCCTCGAAGGGGAGACCCAGTACTTC. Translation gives CASTLEGETQYF.

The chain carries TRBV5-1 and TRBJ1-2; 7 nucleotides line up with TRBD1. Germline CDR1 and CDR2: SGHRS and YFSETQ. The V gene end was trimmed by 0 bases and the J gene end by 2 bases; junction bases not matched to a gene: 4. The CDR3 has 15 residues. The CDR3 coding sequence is TGCGCCAGCAGCTTGGGGGGACAGATAAACTATGGCTACACCTTC. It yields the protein CASSLGGQINYGYTF.

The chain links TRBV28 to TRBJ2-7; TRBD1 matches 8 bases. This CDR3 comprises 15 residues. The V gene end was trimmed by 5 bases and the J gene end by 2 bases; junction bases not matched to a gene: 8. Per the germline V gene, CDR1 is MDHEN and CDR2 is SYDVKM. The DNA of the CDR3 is TGTGCCAGCAGTCTCGGACAGGGCTCAACCTACGAGCAGTACTTC. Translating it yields CASSLGQGSTYEQYF.

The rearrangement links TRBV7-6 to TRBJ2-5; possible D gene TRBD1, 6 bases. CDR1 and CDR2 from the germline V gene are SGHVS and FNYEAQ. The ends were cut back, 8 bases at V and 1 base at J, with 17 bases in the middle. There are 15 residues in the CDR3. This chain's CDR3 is CASGSIQGSQETQYF. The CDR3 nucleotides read TGTGCCAGCGGATCAATCCAGGGGTCCCAAGAGACCCAGTACTTC.

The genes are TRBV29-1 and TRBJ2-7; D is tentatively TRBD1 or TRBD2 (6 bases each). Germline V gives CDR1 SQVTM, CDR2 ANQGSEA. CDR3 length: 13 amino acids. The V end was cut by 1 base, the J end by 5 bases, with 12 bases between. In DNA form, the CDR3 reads TGCAGCGTTGAAGCCGGGGGCGGACACGAGCAGTACTTC. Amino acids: CSVEAGGGHEQYF.

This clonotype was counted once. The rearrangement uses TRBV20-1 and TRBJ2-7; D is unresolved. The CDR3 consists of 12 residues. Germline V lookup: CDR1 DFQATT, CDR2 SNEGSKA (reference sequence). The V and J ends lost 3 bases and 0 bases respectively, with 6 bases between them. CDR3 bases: TGCAGTGCTAGGGGCCACTCCTACGAGCAGTACTTC. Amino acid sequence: CSARGHSYEQYF.

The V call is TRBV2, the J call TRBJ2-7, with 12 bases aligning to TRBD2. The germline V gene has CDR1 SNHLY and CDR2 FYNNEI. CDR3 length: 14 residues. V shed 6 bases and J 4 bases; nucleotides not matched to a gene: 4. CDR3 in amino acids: CASRGLAGIYEQYF. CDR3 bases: TGTGCCAGCAGAGGACTAGCGGGAATTTACGAGCAGTACTTC. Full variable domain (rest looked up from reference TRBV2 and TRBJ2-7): EPEVTQTPSHQVTQMGQEVILRCVPISNHLYFYWYRQILGQKVEFLVSFYNNEISEKSEIFDDQFSVERPDGSNFTLKIRSTKLEDSAMYFCASRGLAGIYEQYFGPGTRLTVT.

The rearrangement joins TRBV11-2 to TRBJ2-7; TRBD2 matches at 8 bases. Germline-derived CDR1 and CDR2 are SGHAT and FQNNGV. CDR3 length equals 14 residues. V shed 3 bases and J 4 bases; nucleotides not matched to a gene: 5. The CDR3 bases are TGTGCCAGCAGCTTTATGACTAGCGAGTACGAGCAGTACTTC. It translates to CASSFMTSEYEQYF.

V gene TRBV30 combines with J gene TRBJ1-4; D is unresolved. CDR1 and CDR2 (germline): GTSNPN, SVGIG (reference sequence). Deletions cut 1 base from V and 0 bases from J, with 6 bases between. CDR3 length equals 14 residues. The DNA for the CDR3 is TGTGCCTGGAGTGCCCTAACAACTAATGAAAAACTGTTTTTT. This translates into CAWSALTTNEKLFF. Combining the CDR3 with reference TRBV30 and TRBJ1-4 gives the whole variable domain SQTIHQWPATLVQPVGSPLSLECTVEGTSNPNLYWYRQAAGRGLQLLFYSVGIGQISSEVPQNLSASRPQDRQFILSSKKLLLSDSGFYLCAWSALTTNEKLFFGSGTQLSVL.

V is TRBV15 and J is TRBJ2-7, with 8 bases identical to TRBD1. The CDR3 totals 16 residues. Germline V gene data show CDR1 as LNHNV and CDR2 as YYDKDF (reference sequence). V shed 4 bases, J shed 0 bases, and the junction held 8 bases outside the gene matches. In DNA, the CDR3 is TGTGCCACCAGCAACCTCCGGACAGGGCGCTCCTACGAGCAGTACTTC. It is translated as CATSNLRTGRSYEQYF.

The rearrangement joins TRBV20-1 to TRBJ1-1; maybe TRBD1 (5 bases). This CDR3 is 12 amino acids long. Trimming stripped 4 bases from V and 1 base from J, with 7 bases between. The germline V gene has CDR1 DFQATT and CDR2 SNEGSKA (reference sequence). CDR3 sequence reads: CSAKQANTEAFF. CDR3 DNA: TGCAGTGCTAAACAGGCGAACACTGAAGCTTTCTTT.

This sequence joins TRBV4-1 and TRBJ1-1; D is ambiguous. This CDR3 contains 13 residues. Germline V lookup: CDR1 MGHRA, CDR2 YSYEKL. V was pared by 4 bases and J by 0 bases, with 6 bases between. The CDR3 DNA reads TGCGCCAGCAGCCGTCAGATGAACACTGAAGCTTTCTTT. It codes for CASSRQMNTEAFF.

This CDR3 is CASSSRQGRDTGELFF. The DNA of the CDR3 is TGTGCCAGCAGCTCCCGACAGGGCAGGGACACCGGGGAGCTGTTTTTT. The rearrangement joins TRBV7-9 to TRBJ2-2; 7 bases match TRBD1. In germline, CDR1 is SEHNR, CDR2 FQNEAQ (reference sequence). V shed 4 bases and J 3 bases; nucleotides not matched to a gene: 8. The CDR3 extends over 16 amino acids. The complete variable domain, with remaining parts taken from reference TRBV7-9 and TRBJ2-2, reads DTGVSQNPRHKITKRGQNVTFRCDPISEHNRLYWYRQTLGQGPEFLTYFQNEAQLEKSRLLSDRFSAERPKGSFSTLEIQRTEQGDSAMYLCASSSRQGRDTGELFFGEGSRLTVL.

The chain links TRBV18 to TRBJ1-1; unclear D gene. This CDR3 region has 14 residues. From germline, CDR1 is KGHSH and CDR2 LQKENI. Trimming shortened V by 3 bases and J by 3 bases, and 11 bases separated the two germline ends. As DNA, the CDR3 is TGTGCCAGCTCACCTATAAGCCCCGACACTGAAGCTTTCTTT. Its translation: CASSPISPDTEAFF.

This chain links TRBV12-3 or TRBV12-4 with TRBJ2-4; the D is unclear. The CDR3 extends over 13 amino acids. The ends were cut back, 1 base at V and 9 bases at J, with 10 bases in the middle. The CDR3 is CASSLGPVGIQYF. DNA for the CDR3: TGTGCCAGCAGTTTAGGCCCGGTGGGCATTCAGTACTTC.

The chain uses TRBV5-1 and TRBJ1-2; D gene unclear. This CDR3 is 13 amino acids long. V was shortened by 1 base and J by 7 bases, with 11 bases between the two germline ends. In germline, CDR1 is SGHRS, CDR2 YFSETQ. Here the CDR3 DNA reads TGCGCCAGCAGCTTGAGAGGGAACGGTGGCTACACCTTC. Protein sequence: CASSLRGNGGYTF.

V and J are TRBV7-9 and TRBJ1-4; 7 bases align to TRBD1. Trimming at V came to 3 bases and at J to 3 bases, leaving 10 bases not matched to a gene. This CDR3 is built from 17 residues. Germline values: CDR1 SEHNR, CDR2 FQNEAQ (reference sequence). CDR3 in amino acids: CASSLTGTASSNEKLFF. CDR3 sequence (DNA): TGTGCCAGCAGCTTGACCGGGACAGCAAGTTCTAATGAAAAACTGTTTTTT.

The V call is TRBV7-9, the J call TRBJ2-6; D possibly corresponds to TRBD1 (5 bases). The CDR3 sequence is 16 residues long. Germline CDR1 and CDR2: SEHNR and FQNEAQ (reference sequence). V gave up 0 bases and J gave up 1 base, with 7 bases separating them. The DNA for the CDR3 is TGTGCCAGCAGCTTAGCGGCAGGGTCTGGGGCCAACGTCCTGACTTTC. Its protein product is CASSLAAGSGANVLTF.

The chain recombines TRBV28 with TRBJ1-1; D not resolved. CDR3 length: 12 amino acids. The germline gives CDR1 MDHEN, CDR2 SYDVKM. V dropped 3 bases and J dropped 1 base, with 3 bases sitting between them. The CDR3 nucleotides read TGTGCCAGCAGTTTGGAGAACACTGAAGCTTTCTTT. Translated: CASSLENTEAFF.